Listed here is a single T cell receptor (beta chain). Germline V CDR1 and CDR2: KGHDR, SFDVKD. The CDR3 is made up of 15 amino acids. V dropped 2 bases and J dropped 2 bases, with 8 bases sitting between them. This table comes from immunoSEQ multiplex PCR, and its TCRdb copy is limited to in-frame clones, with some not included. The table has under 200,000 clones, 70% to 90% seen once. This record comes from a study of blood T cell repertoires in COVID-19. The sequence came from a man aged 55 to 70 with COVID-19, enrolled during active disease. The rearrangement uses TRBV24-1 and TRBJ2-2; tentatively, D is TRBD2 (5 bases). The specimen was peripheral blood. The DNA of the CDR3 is TGTGCCACCAGTGATTCCGGGATTAACACCGGGGAGCTGTTTTTT. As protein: CATSDSGINTGELFF.